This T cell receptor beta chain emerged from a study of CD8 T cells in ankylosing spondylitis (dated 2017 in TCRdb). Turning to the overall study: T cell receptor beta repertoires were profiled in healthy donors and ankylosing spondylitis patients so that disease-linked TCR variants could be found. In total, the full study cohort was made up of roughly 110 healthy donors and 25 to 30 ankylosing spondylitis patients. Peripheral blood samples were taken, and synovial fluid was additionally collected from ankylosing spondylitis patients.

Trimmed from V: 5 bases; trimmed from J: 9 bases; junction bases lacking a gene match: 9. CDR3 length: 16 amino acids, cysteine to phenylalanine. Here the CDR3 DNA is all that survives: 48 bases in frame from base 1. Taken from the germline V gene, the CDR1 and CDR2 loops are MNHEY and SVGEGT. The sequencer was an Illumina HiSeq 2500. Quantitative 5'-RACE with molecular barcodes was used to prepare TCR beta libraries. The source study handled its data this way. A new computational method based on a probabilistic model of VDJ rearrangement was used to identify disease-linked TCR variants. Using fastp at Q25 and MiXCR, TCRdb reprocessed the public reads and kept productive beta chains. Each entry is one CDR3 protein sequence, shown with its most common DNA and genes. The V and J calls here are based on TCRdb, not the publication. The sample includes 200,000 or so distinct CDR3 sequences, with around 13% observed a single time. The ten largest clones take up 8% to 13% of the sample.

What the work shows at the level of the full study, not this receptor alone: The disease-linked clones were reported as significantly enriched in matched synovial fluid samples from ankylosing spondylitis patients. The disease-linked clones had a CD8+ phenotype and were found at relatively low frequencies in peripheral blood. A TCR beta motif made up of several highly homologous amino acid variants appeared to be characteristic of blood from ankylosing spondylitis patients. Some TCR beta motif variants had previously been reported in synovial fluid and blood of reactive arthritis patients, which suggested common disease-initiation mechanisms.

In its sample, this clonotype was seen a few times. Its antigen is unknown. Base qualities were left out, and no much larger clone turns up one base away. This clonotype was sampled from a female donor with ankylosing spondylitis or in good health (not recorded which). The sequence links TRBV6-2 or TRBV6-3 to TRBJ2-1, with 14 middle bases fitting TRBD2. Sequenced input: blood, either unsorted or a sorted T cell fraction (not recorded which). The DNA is TGTGCCAGCAGTCGGACTAGCGGGAGGACGGGAGGTGAGCAGTTCTTC. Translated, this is CASSRTSGRTGGEQFF.